This record concerns one T cell receptor (beta chain) sequence. Antigen specificity is unknown. The method was immunoSEQ multiplex PCR; TCRdb's version includes in-frame clones alone and lacks a portion of them. The sample holds about 50,000 clones; 84% are singletons and the top ten take 4% to 5%. J was trimmed by 9 bases and V by 5 bases; bases with no gene match: 6. From germline, CDR1 is LNHDA and CDR2 SQIVND (reference sequence). This CDR3 is built from 15 residues. The sample comes from a study of radiotherapy plus CTLA-4 blockade in lung cancer. Study-wide findings and caveats: Clones derived from tumor TCRs expanded in blood after radiotherapy plus ipilimumab.

Participants had chemo-refractory metastatic non-small-cell lung cancer and were treated with focal radiation plus ipilimumab CTLA-4 blockade. Sample: peripheral blood, taken from a patient treated with radiotherapy plus ipilimumab. This TCR was sampled from a human donor with non-small cell lung cancer whose response to radiotherapy plus ipilimumab could not be evaluated. This rearrangement joins TRBV19 to TRBJ2-1; 14 bases are a match to TRBD2. The CDR3 bases are TGTGCCAGTAGTTCGGGACTAGCGGGAGTCTTTGAGCAGTTCTTC. This encodes CASSSGLAGVFEQFF. The entire variable domain, with the rest obtained from reference TRBV19 and TRBJ2-1, is as follows: DGGITQSPKYLFRKEGQNVTLSCEQNLNHDAMYWYRQDPGQGLRLIYYSQIVNDFQKGDIAEGYSVSREKKESFPLTVTSAQKNPTAFYLCASSSGLAGVFEQFFGPGTRLTVL.